This record concerns one TCR beta chain sequence. The antigen remains undetermined. This specimen comes from a study of response to subunit inactivated influenza vaccine. Via MiXCR, TCRdb re-called the RT-PCR reads, giving one row per CDR3 protein. The data contain fewer than 600,000 distinct CDR3 sequences, under 8.5% of them singletons. Whole-study findings and limits: The authors offered the suggestion that each seasonal influenza vaccination recruits few new T cells.

V was pared by 0 bases and J by 10 bases, with 12 bases between. This CDR3 has 13 residues. Germline CDR1 and CDR2: SGHTA and FQGNSA. The chain carries TRBV7-2 and TRBJ1-1; a weak D match, TRBD1 (5 bases). The sample was PBMCs from blood, taken 23 to 25 months after vaccination. The clonotype originates from a man in his fifties or sixties who received an inactivated influenza vaccine. The CDR3 loop reads CASSLAMNQGAFF. CDR3 nucleotides: TGTGCCAGCAGCTTAGCAATGAACCAGGGAGCTTTCTTT. The full variable domain, in which reference TRBV7-2 and TRBJ1-1 provide the parts outside the CDR3, is GAGVSQSPSNKVTEKGKDVELRCDPISGHTALYWYRQSLGQGLEFLIYFQGNSAPDKSGLPSDRFSAERTGGSVSTLTIQRTQQEDSAVYLCASSLAMNQGAFFGQGTRLTVV.